These 26 T cell receptor beta chains were sequenced from one sample in a study of cytomegalovirus exposure and HLA in healthy donors (dated by TCRdb to the late 2010s). Library generation was performed with the immunoSEQ multiplex PCR assay. TCRdb holds this immuneACCESS table with in-frame rearrangements only. Some clones are missing; in checked studies, unresolved V genes explain under half, and the rest has no known cause. This sample comprises 100,000 to 150,000 clones, approximately 92% of them detected only once. The ten largest clonotypes hold 1% to 1.5% of the sample. The sample comprised PBMCs. Receptor source: a woman between 18 and 30 years old in good health and CMV-seronegative.

This rearrangement joins TRBV7-9 to TRBJ1-1; weak D call: TRBD1 (5 bases). The V end was cut by 1 base, the J end by 4 bases, with 19 bases between. This CDR3 spans 17 amino acids. Germline lookup yields CDR1 SEHNR and CDR2 FQNEAQ (reference sequence). The DNA of the CDR3 is TGTGCCAGCAGCTTAGGGGTCAGGGTTTCGGTGGCCACTGAAGCTTTCTTT. Protein sequence: CASSLGVRVSVATEAFF.

The chain joins TRBV5-4 to TRBJ2-3; 12 bases align to TRBD2. J was trimmed by 2 bases and V by 4 bases; bases with no gene match: 2. Per the germline V gene, CDR1 is SGHNT and CDR2 is YYREEE (reference sequence). CDR3 length: 15 residues. The CDR3 sequence: CASSPSGGVTDTQYF. The CDR3 DNA reads TGTGCCAGCAGCCCTAGCGGGGGGGTCACAGATACGCAGTATTTT.

The chain combines TRBV9 with TRBJ1-5; D not certain. This CDR3 comprises 17 residues. Germline V lookup: CDR1 SGDLS, CDR2 YYNGEE. Trimming shortened V by 5 bases and J by 0 bases, and 18 bases separated the two germline ends. CDR3 coding DNA: TGTGCCAGCAGTCCCACAGCTGGGCTAAATAGCAATCAGCCCCAGCATTTT. As protein: CASSPTAGLNSNQPQHF. Drawing the rest from reference TRBV9 and TRBJ1-5, the complete variable domain is DSGVTQTPKHLITATGQRVTLRCSPRSGDLSVYWYQQSLDQGLQFLIQYYNGEERAKGNILERFSAQQFPDLHSELNLSSLELGDSALYFCASSPTAGLNSNQPQHFGDGTRLSIL.

The chain joins TRBV27 to TRBJ2-7; TRBD1 aligns across 7 bases. The germline gives CDR1 MNHEY, CDR2 SMNVEV (reference sequence). The ends lost 3 bases at V and 3 bases at J; junction bases unmatched: 2. CDR3 length: 13 amino acids. As DNA, the CDR3 is TGTGCCAGCAGTTTGGGGGACAGCTACGAGCAGTACTTC. Translating it yields CASSLGDSYEQYF.

By share, this clone ranks as medium-sized. The CDR3 region has the DNA TGCGCCAGCAGCTTGCGTGGCCCAGACGAGCAGTACTTC. This encodes CASSLRGPDEQYF. The rearrangement uses TRBV5-1 and TRBJ2-7; D uncertain. With 1 base removed from V and 5 bases from J, the gap between germline ends came to 10 bases. CDR1 SGHRS and CDR2 YFSETQ come from the germline V gene. The CDR3 contains 13 residues. The whole variable domain, remainder taken from reference TRBV5-1 and TRBJ2-7, is KAGVTQTPRYLIKTRGQQVTLSCSPISGHRSVSWYQQTPGQGLQFLFEYFSETQRNKGNFPGRFSGRQFSNSRSEMNVSTLELGDSALYLCASSLRGPDEQYFGPGTRLTVT.

The CDR3 DNA is TGCGCCAGCAGCCAAGATACTGGTACAGGGAACACTGAAGCTTTCTTT. Its translation: CASSQDTGTGNTEAFF. The V call is TRBV4-1, the J call TRBJ1-1, with D possibly matching TRBD1 (5 bases). The CDR3 loop spans 16 amino acids. Looked up from germline, CDR1 is MGHRA and CDR2 is YSYEKL. V lost 0 bases and J lost 1, with 12 bases in between.

The chain employs TRBV19 and TRBJ2-2; possibly TRBD2 for D (7 bases). V gave up 7 bases and J gave up 0 bases, with 15 bases separating them. Germline CDR1 and CDR2: LNHDA and SQIVND (reference sequence). The CDR3 contains 16 residues. The CDR3, as DNA: TGTGCCAGTATTCTGGGGGGGGCCGCGAACACCGGGGAGCTGTTTTTT. This codes for CASILGGAANTGELFF.

CDR3 DNA: TGTGCCAGTAGTATTGGACAGCTCAATCAGCCCCAGCATTTT. Protein: CASSIGQLNQPQHF. The J gene is TRBJ1-5, the V gene TRBV19, with a possible D match to TRBD1 (6 bases). Germline V CDR1 and CDR2: LNHDA, SQIVND (reference sequence). CDR3 length: 14 amino acids. Trimming stripped 3 bases from V and 3 bases from J, with 9 bases between.

This rearrangement joins TRBV6-1 to TRBJ1-3; no clear D gene. The germline V and J ends were trimmed by 6 bases and 0 bases, with 12 bases remaining between them. Germline CDR1 and CDR2: MNHNS and SASEGT. The CDR3 has 15 amino acids. The CDR3 nucleotides are TGTGCCAGCAGCCGGGAACCAAACTCTGGAAACACCATATATTTT. Encoded protein: CASSREPNSGNTIYF.

There are many counts of this clone. The chain joins TRBV10-3 to TRBJ2-3; 9 nucleotides agree with TRBD2. CDR1 ENHRY and CDR2 SYGVKD come from the germline V gene. The CDR3 consists of 12 residues. Trimming removed 8 bases from V and 4 bases from J; junction bases left unmatched: 1. The CDR3 protein is CAILAGPDTQYF. The DNA of the CDR3 is TGTGCCATCCTAGCGGGACCAGATACGCAGTATTTT.

J is TRBJ1-3 and V is TRBV7-8, with TRBD1 identical over 8 bases. This CDR3 comprises 16 residues. The J segment lost 2 bases and the V segment lost 1 base, leaving 4 bases of the junction unmatched. Germline values: CDR1 SGHVS, CDR2 FQNEAQ. As DNA, the CDR3 is TGTGCCAGCAGCTTAGACAGGGGGAGGACTGGAAACACCATATATTTT. It yields the protein CASSLDRGRTGNTIYF.

This clone was counted ten times or more. The chain combines TRBV18 with TRBJ2-7; no firm D call. Germline CDR1 is KGHSH and CDR2 is LQKENI. V dropped 3 bases and J dropped 3 bases, with 15 bases sitting between them. The CDR3 length is 15 residues. This chain's CDR3 is CASSPPSEQSYEQYF. The DNA for the CDR3 is TGTGCCAGCTCACCTCCGTCGGAGCAGAGCTACGAGCAGTACTTC.

This clone was detected only a few times. The genes are TRBV11-2 and TRBJ1-2; unclear D gene. Trimming took off 0 bases at V and 4 bases at J, with 12 bases between the two ends. Looked up from germline, CDR1 is SGHAT and CDR2 is FQNNGV. The CDR3 spans 15 residues. CDR3 residues: CASSLDRSEGYGYTF. The CDR3 DNA follows: TGTGCCAGCAGCTTAGATCGGTCAGAGGGCTATGGCTACACCTTC.

This chain uses TRBV6-1 with TRBJ2-7; tentative D call: TRBD1 (6 bases). The CDR3 has 16 residues. Germline V lookup: CDR1 MNHNS, CDR2 SASEGT. Trimming took off 1 base at V and 1 base at J, with 14 bases between the two ends. CDR3 protein: CASSEGVGTSSYEQYF. In nucleotides, the CDR3 is TGTGCCAGCAGTGAAGGTGTGGGGACATCTTCCTACGAGCAGTACTTC.

The chain carries TRBV21-1 and TRBJ2-1; the DNA was not used to check the table's D call, TRBD2. TRBV21-1 is a recognized pseudogene. CDR3 length equals 12 residues. The DNA of the CDR3 is TGTGCCAGCAGCACCCGACTAGCGGCTCAGTTCTTC. Its translation is CASSTRLAAQFF.

The V gene is TRBV6-5, the J gene TRBJ2-7; 8 bases map to TRBD1. This CDR3 has 14 residues. Germline loops: CDR1 MNHEY, CDR2 SVGAGI. Trimming removed 6 bases from V and 4 bases from J; junction bases left unmatched: 8. DNA of the CDR3: TGTGCCAGCAGCTCACGGACAGGGAATTACGAGCAGTACTTC. It specifies CASSSRTGNYEQYF.

The chain is built from TRBV2 and TRBJ2-3, with D unclear. The CDR3 spans 13 residues. Germline V CDR1 and CDR2: SNHLY, FYNNEI. V lost 7 bases and J lost 4, with 12 bases in between. The CDR3 region is CASNGYRSDTQYF. CDR3 DNA sequence: TGTGCCAGCAACGGGTATAGATCAGATACGCAGTATTTT.

The table lists this clone with a count of one. The gene calls are TRBV7-9 and TRBJ2-1; TRBD1 agrees at 10 bases. There are 11 residues in the CDR3. J lost 16 bases, V lost 4 bases, and 4 bases had no gene match. CDR1 and CDR2 from the germline V gene are SEHNR and FQNEAQ (reference sequence). The CDR3 here is CASSSGTGDFF. In DNA form, the CDR3 reads TGTGCCAGCAGCTCCGGGACAGGGGATTTCTTC.

This chain links TRBV18 with TRBJ1-2; TRBD1 matches at 8 bases. Per the germline V gene, CDR1 is KGHSH and CDR2 is LQKENI. The CDR3 has 15 amino acids. With V trimmed by 4 bases and J by 2 bases, 6 bases remained unmatched. CDR3 protein: CASSQDREFNYGYTF. In DNA form, the CDR3 reads TGTGCCAGCTCACAGGACAGGGAGTTCAACTATGGCTACACCTTC.

This rearrangement joins TRBV5-1 to TRBJ1-5; 7 bases agree with TRBD1. CDR3 size: 15 residues. The junction had 8 bases not matched to a gene; V was cut back by 4 bases and J by 4 bases. Germline V gene lookup returns CDR1 SGHRS and CDR2 YFSETQ. CDR3 coding DNA: TGCGCCAGCAGCGCCGGGACAGACTTTAATCAGCCCCAGCATTTT. Protein sequence: CASSAGTDFNQPQHF.

The chain uses TRBV10-3 and TRBJ2-3; weak D call: TRBD1 (6 bases). The CDR3 spans 12 residues. Germline CDR1 ENHRY, CDR2 SYGVKD. V gave up 7 bases and J gave up 6 bases, with 11 bases separating them. This CDR3 is CAIMKRGDTQYF. CDR3 bases: TGTGCCATCATGAAAAGGGGGGATACGCAGTATTTT.

This clone was observed once. This chain uses TRBV6-6 with TRBJ1-2; D possibly corresponds to TRBD1 (5 bases). The germline V gene encodes CDR1 MNHNY and CDR2 SVGAGI (reference sequence). V was trimmed by 7 bases and J by 1 base, leaving 7 bases between them. The CDR3 is made up of 12 amino acids. The chain's CDR3 is CASKGYNYGYTF. The CDR3 DNA reads as TGTGCCAGCAAGGGGTATAACTATGGCTACACCTTC.

The chain uses TRBV5-6 and TRBJ2-7; TRBD1 matches at 8 bases. The V segment lost 4 bases and the J segment 6 bases; nucleotides outside the gene matches: 12. Looked up from germline, CDR1 is SGHDT and CDR2 is YYEEEE. The CDR3 is 15 residues long. The CDR3 loop reads CASSVRQGLASEQYF. CDR3 coding DNA: TGTGCCAGCAGCGTAAGACAGGGGTTGGCATCCGAGCAGTACTTC. Combining the CDR3 with reference TRBV5-6 and TRBJ2-7 gives the whole variable domain DAGVTQSPTHLIKTRGQQVTLRCSPKSGHDTVSWYQQALGQGPQFIFQYYEEEERQRGNFPDRFSGHQFPNYSSELNVNALLLGDSALYLCASSVRQGLASEQYFGPGTRLTVT.

This chain connects TRBV27 to TRBJ1-1; D not resolved. The V and J ends lost 2 bases and 5 bases respectively, with 12 bases between them. Per germline, CDR1 MNHEY and CDR2 SMNVEV (reference sequence). The length of the CDR3 is 14 residues. The CDR3: CASSLANSGTEAFF. The CDR3 DNA sequence: TGTGCCAGCAGTTTAGCTAACTCCGGGACTGAAGCTTTCTTT.

As regards this clone: The same CDR3 arises from other DNA sequences in this sample as well. The V and J genes are TRBV5-1 and TRBJ2-3; weak D call: TRBD1 (5 bases). The CDR3 length is 13 residues. The germline gives CDR1 SGHRS, CDR2 YFSETQ. Trimming took off 5 bases at V and 0 bases at J, with 7 bases between the two ends. The CDR3 sequence is CASRAGSTDTQYF. The CDR3 DNA reads TGCGCCAGCAGGGCAGGGAGCACAGATACGCAGTATTTT.

The chain is built from TRBV7-3 and TRBJ2-2; a weak D match, TRBD1 (6 bases). The CDR3 covers 16 residues. Trimming removed 4 bases at V and 3 bases at J, with 15 bases between. Germline CDR1 SGHTA, CDR2 FQGTGA. CDR3 coding DNA: TGTGCCAGCAGCTATTTGGGGGCAACAGACACCGGGGAGCTGTTTTTT. It is translated as CASSYLGATDTGELFF.